Reported below is one T cell receptor beta chain. It lacks a known antigen. Base qualities are not provided; no much larger clone lies one nucleotide away. The data stem from a study of beta chain features in type 1 diabetes (dated 2018 in TCRdb). Regarding the complete study: Mean age, gender distribution, total cell number and subset yield were not different between patients and healthy donors. In the study, TCRB repertoires of sorted circulating CD4+ T cell subsets from recently diagnosed type 1 diabetes patients were compared with those of matched healthy donors. A total of under 120,000,000 sorted cells were examined across all samples, and RNA yield correlated strongly with the number of cells per subset. Regulatory and stem cell-like memory subsets were isolated from only 8 patients and roughly eight healthy donors, whereas naive and central memory subsets came from all 30 or so donors.

A single peripheral blood draw of 90 to 150 mL on average was collected from each donor into heparinised tubes. A BD FACSAria II and a panel including CD45RO, CCR7, CD25, CD127, CD95 and CD27 were used to sort naive, central memory, regulatory and stem cell-like memory CD4+ T cells. A purity above 98% was achieved for all sorted populations. PBMCs were isolated right away by Lymphoprep density gradient centrifugation and were stained directly, without culture. So that batch effects would be minimized, each experiment stained and sorted samples in pairs, pairing one healthy donor with one patient. All of the isolated RNA was reverse transcribed with the High Capacity cDNA Reverse Transcription Kit, so expressed TCRB transcripts were sequenced. Deep immunoSEQ sequencing was applied to naive, central memory and regulatory T cell samples, giving an average of roughly 3.5 million total reads per sample. Sorted cells were lysed in RLT buffer and RNA was extracted with DNase-treated RNeasy Micro or Mini kits, depending on cell number. Each cell subset was processed on its own to prevent cross-contamination, while patient and healthy donor samples were processed together. The immunoSEQ multiplex PCR was used to amplify TCRB sequences from cDNA, yielding 87-bp fragments that span the CDR3 region. The amplicons were sequenced using the Illumina HiSeq platform. On the study's bioinformatics: Synthetic template baselines were used to correct PCR bias computationally, reads within Hamming distance 2 were collapsed together, and singletons that could not be merged were discarded. Reads were aligned against IMGT so that V, D and J genes, CDR3 length and insertions or deletions at six rearrangement sites could be assigned. Within each subset, clonotype counts were normalized to sorted cell number, and only after that were true diversity and Gini coefficients computed with the tcR R package. Repertoire sharing was quantified using the overlap coefficient calculated on TCRB nucleotide sequences. TCRdb limited this immuneACCESS table to in-frame rearrangements with V and J called. A share of clones is missing; checked studies link under half to unresolved V genes, and the rest is unexplained. The DNA was the basis for D and trimming; V, J and clone size are from that table. A total of approximately 140,000 clones appear in this sample, about 7.1% of them only once. 1.3% to 1.5% of the sample belongs to the ten largest clones.

General conclusions and limits of the study: Because the HLA sub-analyses included only small numbers of individuals, any influence of HLA type on TCRB rearrangement was left unresolved. Patients with type 1 diabetes made fewer insertions and deleted more nucleotides at VDJ recombination sites, implying thymic rearrangement abnormalities. Naive, central memory and regulatory TCRB repertoires appeared to be more similar among patients than among healthy donors. Type 1 diabetes patients showed a moderate but significant shortening of TCRB CDR3 length in all four CD4+ subsets. Because cDNA was sequenced instead of genomic DNA, activated cells with high expression could be over-represented, although the groups did not differ in activation or CD3 levels. PCR might favor shorter templates, but patient and control samples were amplified and corrected together, so any skew would affect both groups equally.

Sequencing input: central memory CD4+ T cells from blood. The clonotype was recovered from a woman between 25 and 40 years old in good health.

The CDR3 protein is CASSPPHLAGDEQFF. DNA sequence: TGTGCCAGCTCACCACCGCACCTAGCGGGTGATGAGCAGTTCTTC. The chain joins TRBV18 to TRBJ2-1; 8 nucleotides in the junction match TRBD2. Its CDR3 holds 15 amino acids, cysteine through phenylalanine. Only CDR3 DNA is held: 45 bases, read in frame from base 1. The germline V gene provides CDR1 KGHSH and CDR2 LQKENI. V ends up 0 bases short and J 8 bases short, with an unmatched junction base count of 6.